The 20 T cell receptor beta chains in this list originate from one sample, sequenced in a study of blood T cells in healthy people across ages. Through a sample-barcoded 5' primer and a J-beta primer mix, a second PCR was run for roughly 6 to 12 cycles. Each CDR3 protein is one row after TCRdb ran MiXCR on the 5' RACE reads. Among 630,000 or so distinct CDR3 sequences listed, roughly 32% were seen once. Sample: blood. These receptors were taken from a woman of 80 years or more in good health.

This clonotype was recorded a few times. The chain links TRBV5-1 to TRBJ1-1; D is perhaps TRBD1 (6 bases). Germline loops: CDR1 SGHRS, CDR2 YFSETQ. Trimming pared 7 bases from V and 7 bases from J, leaving 14 bases between. This CDR3 has 12 amino acids. The CDR3 coding sequence is TGCGCCAGCTCCCGATCGGACAGTGAAGCTTTCTTT. Protein sequence: CASSRSDSEAFF.

This clonotype came up many times. The V gene is TRBV2, the J gene TRBJ2-5; 14 bases map to TRBD2. Trimming removed 8 bases from V and 3 bases from J; junction bases left unmatched: 2. The CDR3 covers 14 residues. The germline CDR1 and CDR2 sequences are SNHLY and FYNNEI. The CDR3 DNA reads as TGTGCCAGCTCGGGACTAGCGGGGGAAGAGACCCAGTACTTC. It specifies CASSGLAGEETQYF.

This clonotype came up a few times. A read error is possible here, since a much larger clone lies one base away. The J gene is TRBJ2-6, the V gene TRBV7-2; D is perhaps TRBD2 (7 bases). Germline V gives CDR1 SGHTA, CDR2 FQGNSA. This CDR3 has 16 residues. The CDR3 loop is CASSLGGGVGANVLAF. CDR3 nucleotide sequence: TGTGCCAGCAGCTTAGGGGGGGGCGTTGGGGCCAACGTCCTGGCTTTC. Full variable domain (rest looked up from reference TRBV7-2 and TRBJ2-6): GAGVSQSPSNKVTEKGKDVELRCDPISGHTALYWYRQSLGQGLEFLIYFQGNSAPDKSGLPSDRFSAERTGGSVSTLTIQRTQQEDSAVYLCASSLGGGVGANVLAFGAGSRLTVL.

The sample holds a few counts of this clonotype. One end of the junction varies from germline; a read error may be responsible. V is TRBV5-1 and J is TRBJ2-5; TRBD2 matches at 7 bases. Germline V gene data show CDR1 as SGHRS and CDR2 as YFSETQ. The CDR3 has 13 amino acids. This CDR3 reads CAGSPGGGETQYF. DNA of the CDR3: TGCGCCGGCAGCCCGGGGGGAGGAGAGACCCAGTACTTC. The full variable domain, rest sourced from reference TRBV5-1 and TRBJ2-5, is KAGVTQTPRYLIKTRGQQVTLSCSPISGHRSVSWYQQTPGQGLQFLFEYFSETQRNKGNFPGRFSGRQFSNSRSEMNVSTLELGDSALYLCAGSPGGGETQYFGPGTRLLVL.

There are many counts of this clonotype. The chain is built from TRBV29-1 and TRBJ2-3, with TRBD1 matching over 8 bases. CDR1 is SQVTM, CDR2 ANQGSEA, per germline. V gave up 5 bases and J gave up 0 bases; unmatched junction bases: 13. The CDR3 covers 17 residues. CDR3 region: CSVRQGNGRASTDTQYF. The DNA for the CDR3 is TGCAGCGTTCGACAGGGGAATGGGCGGGCTAGCACAGATACGCAGTATTTT.

Of note for this clonotype: A junction end diverges from the germline sequence, so it may reflect a read error. The genes are TRBV20-1 and TRBJ1-2; 8 bases match TRBD1. The CDR3 runs 14 residues. Germline V gene sequence: CDR1 DFQATT, CDR2 SNEGSKA (reference sequence). The CDR3 DNA reads TGCAGTGCTGGAGATGCCAGGGGGCTGTCTGGCTACACCTTC. Translated, it gives CSAGDARGLSGYTF.

V is TRBV20-1 and J is TRBJ2-3; tentatively, D is TRBD1 (5 bases). This CDR3 spans 11 amino acids. V was trimmed by 6 bases and J by 4 bases, leaving 8 bases between them. The germline V gene has CDR1 DFQATT and CDR2 SNEGSKA (reference sequence). The CDR3 sequence: CSATTADTQYF. DNA for the CDR3: TGCAGTGCCACGACAGCAGATACGCAGTATTTT.

The V and J genes are TRBV7-6 and TRBJ1-1; D ambiguous. Trimming stripped 2 bases from V and 4 bases from J, with 8 bases between. Germline lookup yields CDR1 SGHVS and CDR2 FNYEAQ. The CDR3 length is 13 residues. DNA of the CDR3: TGTGCCAGCAGCTTAAGACTGGGCACTGAAGCTTTCTTT. It yields the protein CASSLRLGTEAFF.

V gene TRBV6-5 combines with J gene TRBJ1-6; D is ambiguous. The CDR3 has 14 amino acids. CDR1 MNHEY and CDR2 SVGAGI come from the germline V gene. Trimming left V 5 bases short and J 12 bases short, with 17 bases between. CDR3: CASSTRSGERPLHF. CDR3 bases: TGTGCCAGCAGTACTCGGTCTGGCGAGAGACCCCTCCACTTT.

This clonotype has only a few counts. The chain uses TRBV20-1 and TRBJ2-7; 7 bases match TRBD1. Germline V gene sequence: CDR1 DFQATT, CDR2 SNEGSKA (reference sequence). CDR3 length: 12 amino acids. The CDR3 nucleotides read TGCAGGGCTGAGGGGGCGCGAGACGAGCAGTACTTC. This sequence encodes CRAEGARDEQYF.

This chain connects TRBV30 to TRBJ2-7; the D is unclear. V lost 4 bases and J lost 5, with 9 bases in between. The CDR3 totals 11 residues. The germline V gene encodes CDR1 GTSNPN and CDR2 SVGIG (reference sequence). The CDR3 sequence: CAWTSLHEQYF. In DNA form, the CDR3 reads TGTGCCTGGACCTCTCTCCACGAGCAGTACTTC.

The chain has TRBV7-2 and TRBJ2-2; D ambiguous. Germline CDR1 reads SGHTA; CDR2 reads FQGNSA. V lost 5 bases, J lost 5 bases, and 12 bases lay in between. The CDR3 loop spans 14 amino acids. The CDR3: CASSPEAWTGELFF. CDR3 DNA sequence: TGTGCCAGCAGCCCAGAAGCGTGGACCGGGGAGCTGTTTTTT.

The table lists this clonotype with many counts. A much larger clone differs from this one at a single base, so this may be a read error. V and J are TRBV5-1 and TRBJ1-4; maybe TRBD1 (5 bases). Germline CDR1 is SGHRS and CDR2 is YFSETQ. The CDR3 sequence is 17 residues long. CDR3 region: CASSLAAGSATNEKRFF. DNA of the CDR3: TGCGCCAGCAGCTTGGCCGCAGGGTCAGCAACTAATGAAAAACGGTTTTTT.

This clonotype was seen ten or more times. The rearrangement joins TRBV12-3 or TRBV12-4 to TRBJ2-1; 13 positions agree with TRBD2. The ends lost 6 bases at V and 6 bases at J; junction bases unmatched: 8. The CDR3 runs to 16 residues. CDR3 sequence reads: CASRRGTSGAGNEQFF. The CDR3 region has the DNA TGTGCCAGCAGGAGAGGGACTAGCGGGGCTGGCAATGAGCAGTTCTTC.

This clonotype was observed many times. The rearrangement joins TRBV28 to TRBJ2-5, with 7 bases matching TRBD1. Unmatched junction bases numbered 12, after V lost 7 bases and J lost 10 bases. The CDR3 totals 13 residues. Germline V gene data show CDR1 as MDHEN and CDR2 as SYDVKM. The CDR3 DNA is TGTGCCAGCACGCTGCCGGGACAGCAATACCAGTACTTC. This encodes CASTLPGQQYQYF.

The chain carries TRBV5-1 and TRBJ1-2; the match to TRBD1 covers 7 bases. The germline CDR1 and CDR2 sequences are SGHRS and YFSETQ. The CDR3 has 15 amino acids. The V segment lost 1 base and the J segment 1 base; nucleotides outside the gene matches: 4. CDR3 coding DNA: TGCGCCAGCAGCTTGAGGGACAGCGTTAACTATGGCTACACCTTC. It is translated as CASSLRDSVNYGYTF.

In this sample, this clonotype turned up many times. Here the CDR3 DNA reads TGCGCCAGCAGCCAAGATTGGTCCGCAGATACGCAGTATTTT. This translates into CASSQDWSADTQYF. The genes are TRBV4-3 and TRBJ2-3, with D unclear. V shed 0 bases and J shed 4 bases, with 8 bases lying between them. Germline-derived CDR1 and CDR2 are LGHNA and YSLEER. The CDR3 has 14 residues.

This clonotype was observed at least ten times. This rearrangement joins TRBV20-1 to TRBJ1-5, with D hard to call. The CDR3 totals 12 residues. Looked up from germline, CDR1 is DFQATT and CDR2 is SNEGSKA (reference sequence). V dropped 6 bases and J dropped 0 bases, with 6 bases sitting between them. CDR3 region: CSAQTSNQPQHF. In DNA form, the CDR3 reads TGCAGTGCCCAAACTAGCAATCAGCCCCAGCATTTT.

This clonotype is a singleton in its sample. This chain joins TRBV12-3 or TRBV12-4 and TRBJ1-5, with TRBD1 as a possible D gene (5 bases). Trimming took off 5 bases at V and 4 bases at J, with 12 bases between the two ends. The CDR3 has 14 residues. CDR3 loop: CASSVGPRNQPQHF. The DNA of the CDR3 is TGTGCCAGCAGTGTGGGACCTAGAAATCAGCCCCAGCATTTT.

The table lists this clonotype with a few counts. The chain employs TRBV11-2 and TRBJ1-4; 8 nucleotides align to TRBD1. J gave up 8 bases and V 3 bases, and 5 bases lay outside the gene matches. Germline V CDR1 and CDR2: SGHAT, FQNNGV. The CDR3 extends over 14 amino acids. CDR3 protein: CASSLDRVGEKLFF. For the CDR3, the DNA is TGTGCCAGCAGCTTGGACAGGGTGGGAGAAAAACTGTTTTTT.